This T cell receptor (beta chain) emerged from a study of cytomegalovirus exposure and HLA in healthy donors. Study outcomes and limitations: Rarity marked most TCR sequences, yet some public TCRs occurred in many donors. TCR beta chains numbering some 160 were designated cytomegalovirus-associated.

The donors were members of the validation cohort, which comprised 90 to 150 subjects and was separate from the first cohort of 600 to 850 subjects. Profiled with immunoSEQ multiplex PCR; TCRdb holds only in-frame clones, not every one. The sample has 250,000 or so clones, less than 90% seen once. With regard to this clone: Its antigen is unknown.

The sequenced sample consisted of PBMCs. This sequence originates from a man aged 18 to 29 in good health and CMV-seropositive.

The CDR3 region has the DNA TGTGCCAGCAGTAGGGGTTCGGCCCCAGATACGCAGTATTTT. This sequence encodes CASSRGSAPDTQYF. The chain has TRBV6-4 and TRBJ2-3, with TRBD1 as a possible D gene (5 bases). The V gene's germline CDR1 is MRHNA and CDR2 SNTAGT. This CDR3 spans 14 amino acids. Trimming shortened V by 5 bases and J by 4 bases, and 13 bases separated the two germline ends.